This T cell receptor beta chain was recorded in a study of blood T cell repertoires in COVID-19. Study-level information: The United States, Italy and Spain supplied acute and convalescent COVID-19 samples. Sample material is recorded as cDNA or gDNA derived from T cells, B-cell-depleted T cells, or PBMCs.

As handled by the study authors: Amplifying reference gene primers gave estimates of nucleated cell counts. The protocol was immunoSEQ multiplex PCR, while the TCRdb copy is restricted to in-frame clones and leaves out a portion. From that table come the V and J calls and clone size; the DNA was used to work out D and trimming. The repertoire consists of about 7,600 clones, with about 88% occurring once and the leading ten covering 8.5% to 12%. In this sample, this clone turned up a few times. The CDR3 is made up of 15 amino acids. V lost 3 bases and J 0 bases, leaving 12 bases between the germline ends. CDR1 is MGHRA, CDR2 YSYEKL, per germline.

This TCR was recovered from an older man with active COVID-19. The specimen was peripheral blood. V usage is TRBV4-1 and J usage is TRBJ2-7; D possibly corresponds to TRBD2 (6 bases). CDR3: CASSQGLVPSYEQYF. CDR3 coding DNA: TGCGCCAGCAGCCAGGGACTGGTCCCCTCCTACGAGCAGTACTTC.